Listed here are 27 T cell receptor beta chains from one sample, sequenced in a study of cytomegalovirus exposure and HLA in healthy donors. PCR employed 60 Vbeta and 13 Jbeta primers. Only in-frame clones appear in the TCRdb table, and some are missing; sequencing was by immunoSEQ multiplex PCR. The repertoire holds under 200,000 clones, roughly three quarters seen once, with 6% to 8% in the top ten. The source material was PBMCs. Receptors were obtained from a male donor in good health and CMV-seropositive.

The CDR3 reads CASRSMDRVGGFGPKNTEAFF. CDR3 in DNA: TGTGCAAGTCGCTCTATGGACAGGGTAGGTGGGTTCGGCCCGAAGAACACTGAAGCTTTCTTT. This chain joins TRBV12-2 and TRBJ1-1; the D segment call TRBD1 is taken from the table without a DNA check. TRBV12-2 is tagged as a pseudogene. This CDR3 spans 21 amino acids.

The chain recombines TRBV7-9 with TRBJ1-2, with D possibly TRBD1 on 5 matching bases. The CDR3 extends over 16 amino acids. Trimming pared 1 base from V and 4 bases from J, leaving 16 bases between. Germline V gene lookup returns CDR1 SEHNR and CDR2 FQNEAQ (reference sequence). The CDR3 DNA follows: TGTGCCAGCAGCTTAGAGGGCAGCCTGGGGCTCTATGGCTACACCTTC. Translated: CASSLEGSLGLYGYTF.

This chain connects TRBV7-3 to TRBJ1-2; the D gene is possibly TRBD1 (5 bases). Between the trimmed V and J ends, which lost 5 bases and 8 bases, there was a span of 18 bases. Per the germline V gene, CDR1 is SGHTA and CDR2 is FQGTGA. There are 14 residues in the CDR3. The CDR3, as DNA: TGTGCCAGCAGCCCCGTCCCGGGGGGACTCGGCTACACCTTC. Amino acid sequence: CASSPVPGGLGYTF. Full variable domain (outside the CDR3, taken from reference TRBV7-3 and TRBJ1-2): GAGVSQTPSNKVTEKGKYVELRCDPISGHTALYWYRQSLGQGPEFLIYFQGTGAADDSGLPNDRFFAVRPEGSVSTLKIQRTERGDSAVYLCASSPVPGGLGYTFGSGTRLTVV.

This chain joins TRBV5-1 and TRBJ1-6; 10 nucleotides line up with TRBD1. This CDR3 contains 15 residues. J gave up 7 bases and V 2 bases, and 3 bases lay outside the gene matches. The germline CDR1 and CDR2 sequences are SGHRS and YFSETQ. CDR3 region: CASSFADRGNSPLHF. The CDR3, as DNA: TGCGCCAGCAGCTTCGCGGACAGGGGGAATTCACCCCTCCACTTT.

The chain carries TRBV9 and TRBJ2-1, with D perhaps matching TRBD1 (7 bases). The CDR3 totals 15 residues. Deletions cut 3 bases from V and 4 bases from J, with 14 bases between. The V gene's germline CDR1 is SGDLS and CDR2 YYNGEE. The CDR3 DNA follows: TGTGCCAGCAGCGGCGGGACAGACTTTTACAATGAGCAGTTCTTC. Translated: CASSGGTDFYNEQFF.

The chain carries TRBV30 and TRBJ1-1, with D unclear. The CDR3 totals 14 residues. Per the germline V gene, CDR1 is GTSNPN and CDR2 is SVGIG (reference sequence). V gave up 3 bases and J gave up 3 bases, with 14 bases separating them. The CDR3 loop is CAWRGDTQYTEAFF. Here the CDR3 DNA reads TGTGCCTGGAGGGGAGACACGCAATACACTGAAGCTTTCTTT.

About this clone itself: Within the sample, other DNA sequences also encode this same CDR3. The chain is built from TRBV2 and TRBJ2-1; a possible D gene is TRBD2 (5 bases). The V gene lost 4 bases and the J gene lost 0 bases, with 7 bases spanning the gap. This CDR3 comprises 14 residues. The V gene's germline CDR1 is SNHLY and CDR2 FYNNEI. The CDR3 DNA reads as TGTGCCAGCAGTGTGGGGAGCTCCTACAATGAGCAGTTCTTC. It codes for CASSVGSSYNEQFF.

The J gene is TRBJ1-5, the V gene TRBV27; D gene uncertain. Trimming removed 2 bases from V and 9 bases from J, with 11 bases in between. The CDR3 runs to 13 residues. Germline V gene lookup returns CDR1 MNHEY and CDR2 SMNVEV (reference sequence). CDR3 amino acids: CASSLIRSGPQHF. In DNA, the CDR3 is TGTGCCAGCAGTTTAATAAGGAGTGGGCCCCAGCATTTT.

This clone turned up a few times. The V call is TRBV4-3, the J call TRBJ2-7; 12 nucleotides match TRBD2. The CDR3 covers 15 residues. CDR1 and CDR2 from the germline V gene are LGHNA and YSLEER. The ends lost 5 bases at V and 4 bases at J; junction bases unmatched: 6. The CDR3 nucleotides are TGCGCCAGCAGCGCCCTAGCGGGGGGGAGATACGAGCAGTACTTC. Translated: CASSALAGGRYEQYF.

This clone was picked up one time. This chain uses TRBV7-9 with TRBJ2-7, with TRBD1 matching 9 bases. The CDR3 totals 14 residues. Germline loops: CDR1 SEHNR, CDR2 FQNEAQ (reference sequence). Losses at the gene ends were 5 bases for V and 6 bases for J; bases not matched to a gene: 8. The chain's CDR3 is CASSNSGTGSEQYF. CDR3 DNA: TGTGCCAGCAGCAATTCCGGGACAGGGAGCGAGCAGTACTTC.

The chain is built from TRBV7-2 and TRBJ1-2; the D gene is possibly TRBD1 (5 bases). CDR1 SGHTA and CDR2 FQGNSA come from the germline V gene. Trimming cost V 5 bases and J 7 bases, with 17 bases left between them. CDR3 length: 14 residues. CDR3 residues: CASSQAQGHLGYTF. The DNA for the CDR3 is TGTGCCAGCAGCCAGGCGCAGGGCCATCTTGGCTACACCTTC.

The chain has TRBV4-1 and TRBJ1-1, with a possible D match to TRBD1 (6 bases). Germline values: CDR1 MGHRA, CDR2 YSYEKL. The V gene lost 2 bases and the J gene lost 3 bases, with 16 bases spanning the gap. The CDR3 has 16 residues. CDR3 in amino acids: CASSQRGGGADTEAFF. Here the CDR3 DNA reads TGCGCCAGCAGCCAAAGAGGGGGGGGCGCGGACACTGAAGCTTTCTTT.

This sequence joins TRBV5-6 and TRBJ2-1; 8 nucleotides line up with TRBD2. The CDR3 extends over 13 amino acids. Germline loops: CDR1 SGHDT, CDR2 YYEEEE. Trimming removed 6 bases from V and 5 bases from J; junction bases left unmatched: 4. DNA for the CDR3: TGTGCCAGCACAGGAGCGGGGGACAATGAGCAGTTCTTC. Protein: CASTGAGDNEQFF.

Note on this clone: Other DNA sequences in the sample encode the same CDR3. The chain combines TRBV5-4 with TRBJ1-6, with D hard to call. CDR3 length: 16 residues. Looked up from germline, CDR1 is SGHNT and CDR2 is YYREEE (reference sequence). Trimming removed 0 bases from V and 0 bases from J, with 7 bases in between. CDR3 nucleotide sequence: TGTGCCAGCAGCTTGGATAGAAGCTCCTATAATTCACCCCTCCACTTT. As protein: CASSLDRSSYNSPLHF. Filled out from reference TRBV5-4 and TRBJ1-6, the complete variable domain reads ETGVTQSPTHLIKTRGQQVTLRCSSQSGHNTVSWYQQALGQGPQFIFQYYREEENGRGNFPPRFSGLQFPNYSSELNVNALELDDSALYLCASSLDRSSYNSPLHFGNGTRLTVT.

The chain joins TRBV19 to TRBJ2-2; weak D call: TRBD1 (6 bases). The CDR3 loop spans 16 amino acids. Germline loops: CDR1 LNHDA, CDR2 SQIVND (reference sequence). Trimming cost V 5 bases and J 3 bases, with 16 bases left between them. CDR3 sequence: CASSPSWTDYTGELFF. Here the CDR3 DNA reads TGTGCCAGTAGTCCCTCTTGGACAGACTACACCGGGGAGCTGTTTTTT.

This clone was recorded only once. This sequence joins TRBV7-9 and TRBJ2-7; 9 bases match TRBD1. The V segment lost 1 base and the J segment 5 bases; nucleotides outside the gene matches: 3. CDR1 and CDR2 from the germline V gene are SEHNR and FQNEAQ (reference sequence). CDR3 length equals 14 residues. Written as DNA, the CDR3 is TGTGCCAGCAGCTTAGGGACAGGGGTCGACGAGCAGTACTTC. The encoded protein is CASSLGTGVDEQYF.

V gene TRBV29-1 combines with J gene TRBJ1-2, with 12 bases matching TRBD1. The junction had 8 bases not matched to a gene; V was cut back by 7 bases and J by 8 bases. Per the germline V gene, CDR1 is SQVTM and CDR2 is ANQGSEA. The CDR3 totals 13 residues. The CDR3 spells CSAVGQGAPGYTF. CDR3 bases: TGCAGCGCCGTGGGACAGGGGGCTCCGGGCTACACCTTC.

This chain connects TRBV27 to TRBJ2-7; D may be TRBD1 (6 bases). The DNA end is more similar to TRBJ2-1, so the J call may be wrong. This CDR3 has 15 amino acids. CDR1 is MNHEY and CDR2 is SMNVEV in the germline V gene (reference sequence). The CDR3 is CASSLQGGNYNEQFF. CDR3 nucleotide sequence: TGTGCCAGCAGCTTACAGGGTGGGAACTACAATGAGCAGTTCTTC.

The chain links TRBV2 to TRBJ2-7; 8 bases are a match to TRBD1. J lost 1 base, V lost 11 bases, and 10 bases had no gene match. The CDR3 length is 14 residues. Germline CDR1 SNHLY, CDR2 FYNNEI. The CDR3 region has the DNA TGTGCCGGCGCTCGACAGGGGTCTTCCTACGAGCAGTACTTC. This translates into CAGARQGSSYEQYF.

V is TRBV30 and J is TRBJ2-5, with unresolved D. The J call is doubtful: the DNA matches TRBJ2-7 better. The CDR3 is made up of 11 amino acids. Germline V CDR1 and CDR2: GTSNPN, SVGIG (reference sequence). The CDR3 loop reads CAWTTLYEQYF. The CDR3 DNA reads TGTGCCTGGACAACTCTTTACGAGCAGTACTTC.

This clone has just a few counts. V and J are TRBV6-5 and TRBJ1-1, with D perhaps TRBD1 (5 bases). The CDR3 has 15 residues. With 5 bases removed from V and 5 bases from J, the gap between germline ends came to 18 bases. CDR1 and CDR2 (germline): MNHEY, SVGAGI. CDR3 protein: CASSPHTSGKTEAFF. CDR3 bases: TGTGCCAGCAGTCCCCATACCTCAGGGAAGACTGAAGCTTTCTTT.

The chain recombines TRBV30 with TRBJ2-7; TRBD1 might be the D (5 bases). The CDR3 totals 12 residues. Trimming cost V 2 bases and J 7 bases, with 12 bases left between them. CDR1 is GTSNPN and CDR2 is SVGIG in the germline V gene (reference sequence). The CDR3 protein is CAWSTGLGEQYF. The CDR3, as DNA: TGTGCCTGGAGTACAGGCTTGGGGGAGCAGTACTTC.

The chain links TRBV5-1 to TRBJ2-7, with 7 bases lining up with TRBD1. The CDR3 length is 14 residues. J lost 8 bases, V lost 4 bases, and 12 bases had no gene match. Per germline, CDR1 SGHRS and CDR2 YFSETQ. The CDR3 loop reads CASSQTGTENKQYF. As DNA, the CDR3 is TGCGCCAGCAGCCAAACCGGGACAGAGAATAAGCAGTACTTC.

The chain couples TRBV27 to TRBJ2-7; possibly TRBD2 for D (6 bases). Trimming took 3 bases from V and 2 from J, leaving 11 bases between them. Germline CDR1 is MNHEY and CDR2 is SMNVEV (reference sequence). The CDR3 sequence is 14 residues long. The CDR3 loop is CASSLEGTPYEQYF. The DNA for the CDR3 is TGTGCCAGCAGTTTGGAGGGGACCCCCTACGAGCAGTACTTC.

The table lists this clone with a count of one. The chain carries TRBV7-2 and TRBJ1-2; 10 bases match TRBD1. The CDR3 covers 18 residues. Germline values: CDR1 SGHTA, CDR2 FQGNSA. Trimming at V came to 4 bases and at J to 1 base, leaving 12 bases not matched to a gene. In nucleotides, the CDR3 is TGTGCCAGCAGCTGGTCCCTGGGACAGGGGAACCTTAACTATGGCTACACCTTC. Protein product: CASSWSLGQGNLNYGYTF.

Here the CDR3 DNA reads TGTGCCAGCAGCAGCGGAGGAGCGGGGGCCCTTAGCACAGATACGCAGTATTTT. This translates into CASSSGGAGALSTDTQYF. V is TRBV7-9 and J is TRBJ2-3; TRBD2 aligns across 8 bases. Germline CDR1 reads SEHNR; CDR2 reads FQNEAQ (reference sequence). The V segment lost 5 bases and the J segment 0 bases; nucleotides outside the gene matches: 13. The length of the CDR3 is 18 residues.

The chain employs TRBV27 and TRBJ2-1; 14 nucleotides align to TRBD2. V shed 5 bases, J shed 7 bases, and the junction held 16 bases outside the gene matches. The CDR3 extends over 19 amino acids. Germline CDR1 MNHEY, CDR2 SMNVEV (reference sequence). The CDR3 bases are TGTGCCAGCAGTCAACCGGGACTAGCGGGGGATACGCGGATGAATGAGCAGTTCTTC. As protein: CASSQPGLAGDTRMNEQFF.